This T cell receptor (beta chain) was identified during a study of sequential checkpoint blockade in melanoma. Treatment denoted: randomized to nivolumab then ipilimumab (arm A) or the reverse (arm B). The V end was cut by 3 bases, the J end by 1 base, with 9 bases between. The CDR3 consists of 14 residues. The germline CDR1 and CDR2 sequences are LGHNA and YSLEER. Profiling relied on immunoSEQ multiplex PCR, and the TCRdb table lists in-frame clones only, not all of them. The data hold roughly 9,300 clones, with over 75% observed a single time. This material consisted of CD8+ T cells sorted from blood (inferred from file names), taken from a patient given nivolumab and ipilimumab in sequence. The receptor was derived from a human donor with melanoma. The V gene is TRBV4-3, the J gene TRBJ1-1; TRBD1 might be the D (6 bases). This CDR3 reads CASSHWTENTEAFF. The CDR3 DNA reads as TGCGCCAGCAGCCATTGGACAGAGAACACTGAAGCTTTCTTT.